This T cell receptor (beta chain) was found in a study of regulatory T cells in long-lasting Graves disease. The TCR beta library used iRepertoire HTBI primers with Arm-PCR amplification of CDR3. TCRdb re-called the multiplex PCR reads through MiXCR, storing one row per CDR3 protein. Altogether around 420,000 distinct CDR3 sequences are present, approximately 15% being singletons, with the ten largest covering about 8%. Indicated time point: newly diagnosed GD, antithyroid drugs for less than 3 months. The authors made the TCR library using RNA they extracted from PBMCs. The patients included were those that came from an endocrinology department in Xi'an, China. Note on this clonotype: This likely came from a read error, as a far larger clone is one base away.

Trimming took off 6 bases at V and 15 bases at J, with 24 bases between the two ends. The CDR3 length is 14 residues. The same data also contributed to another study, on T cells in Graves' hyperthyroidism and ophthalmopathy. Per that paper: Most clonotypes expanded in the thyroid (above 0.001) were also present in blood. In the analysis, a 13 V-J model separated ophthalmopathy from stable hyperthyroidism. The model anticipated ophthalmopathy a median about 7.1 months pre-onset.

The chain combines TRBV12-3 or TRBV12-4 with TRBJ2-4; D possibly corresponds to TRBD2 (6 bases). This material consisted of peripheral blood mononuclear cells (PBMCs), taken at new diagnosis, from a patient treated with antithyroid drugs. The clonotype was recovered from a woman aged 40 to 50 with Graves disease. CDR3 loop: CASRPGGTLISRYF. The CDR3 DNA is TGTGCCAGCAGACCCGGCGGGACCTTAATTTCCCGGTACTTC.